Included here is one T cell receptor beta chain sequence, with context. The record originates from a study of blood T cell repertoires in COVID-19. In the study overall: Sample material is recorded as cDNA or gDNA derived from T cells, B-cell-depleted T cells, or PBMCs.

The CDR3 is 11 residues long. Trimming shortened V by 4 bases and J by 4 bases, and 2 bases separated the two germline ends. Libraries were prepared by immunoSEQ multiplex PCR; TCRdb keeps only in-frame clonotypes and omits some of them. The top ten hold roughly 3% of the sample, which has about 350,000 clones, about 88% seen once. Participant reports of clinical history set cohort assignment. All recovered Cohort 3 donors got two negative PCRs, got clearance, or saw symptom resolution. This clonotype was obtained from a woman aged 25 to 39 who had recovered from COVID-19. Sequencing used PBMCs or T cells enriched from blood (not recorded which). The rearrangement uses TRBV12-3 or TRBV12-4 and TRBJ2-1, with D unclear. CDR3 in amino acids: CASSSYNEQFF. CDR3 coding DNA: TGTGCCAGCAGTTCGTACAATGAGCAGTTCTTC.